Listed here are 11 T cell receptor beta chains from one sample, sequenced in a study of blood T cell repertoires in COVID-19. The method was immunoSEQ multiplex PCR; TCRdb's version includes in-frame clones alone and lacks a portion of them. This sample yields roughly 130,000 clones, of which under 90% are seen a single time; 4% to 5.5% belongs to the top ten. Sequencing was carried out using peripheral blood. The receptors shown here come from a woman between 65 and 79 years old with acute or convalescent COVID-19.

This chain joins TRBV6-4 and TRBJ1-2; the D gene is possibly TRBD1 (6 bases). The CDR3 runs to 15 residues. Trimming took 4 bases from V and 4 from J, leaving 16 bases between them. Germline-derived CDR1 and CDR2 are MRHNA and SNTAGT. The CDR3 protein is CASSGGTTGPYGYTF. In DNA, the CDR3 is TGTGCCAGCAGTGGAGGGACGACAGGCCCCTATGGCTACACCTTC.

This clone was counted a single time. This chain uses TRBV4-1 with TRBJ1-1; perhaps TRBD1 as D (6 bases). Germline V gives CDR1 MGHRA, CDR2 YSYEKL. This CDR3 region has 12 residues. Trimming removed 8 bases at V and 5 bases at J, with 12 bases between. The CDR3 reads CASRHQGTEAFF. The CDR3 nucleotides read TGCGCCAGCCGACACCAGGGGACTGAAGCTTTCTTT.

The chain uses TRBV6-5 and TRBJ1-1; 7 positions match TRBD1. The CDR3 is 13 amino acids. V lost 2 bases, J lost 4 bases, and 1 base stayed unmatched. From germline, CDR1 is MNHEY and CDR2 SVGAGI. The CDR3 nucleotides are TGTGCCAGCAGTTACGACAGGGCCACTGAAGCTTTCTTT. Translated: CASSYDRATEAFF.

The V call is TRBV6-5, the J call TRBJ1-1, with 11 bases fitting TRBD1. There are 11 residues in the CDR3. Germline trimming cut 7 bases from V and 10 bases from J; bases unmatched to any gene: 2. Germline values: CDR1 MNHEY, CDR2 SVGAGI. CDR3 DNA sequence: TGTGCCAGCACCGGGACAGGGGGAGCTTTCTTT. Encoded protein: CASTGTGGAFF.

This clone was seen more than once but under ten times. V gene TRBV9 combines with J gene TRBJ2-1; 9 bases are a match to TRBD1. The CDR3 is 17 amino acids. Germline values: CDR1 SGDLS, CDR2 YYNGEE. J was trimmed by 3 bases and V by 0 bases; bases with no gene match: 7. In nucleotides, the CDR3 is TGTGCCAGCAGCGTAGCCCGAGGGGACAGGGTCTACAATGAGCAGTTCTTC. Translating gives CASSVARGDRVYNEQFF.

The chain is built from TRBV7-6 and TRBJ2-6; the match to TRBD1 covers 7 bases. Trimming took 1 base from V and 2 from J; bases not matched to a gene: 5. Per the germline V gene, CDR1 is SGHVS and CDR2 is FNYEAQ. The CDR3 contains 17 residues. CDR3 residues: CASSLGDRIPGANVLTF. DNA for the CDR3: TGTGCCAGCAGCTTAGGGGACAGAATCCCTGGGGCCAACGTCCTGACTTTC.

This clone showed up just once. The rearrangement uses TRBV10-3 and TRBJ1-2; perhaps TRBD1 as D (6 bases). This CDR3 has 11 residues. The germline CDR1 and CDR2 sequences are ENHRY and SYGVKD. V shed 10 bases and J shed 5 bases, with 11 bases lying between them. The CDR3 reads CATTTGYGYTF. CDR3 DNA sequence: TGTGCCACCACTACAGGGTATGGCTACACCTTC.

The V gene is TRBV7-9, the J gene TRBJ2-1; 8 positions match TRBD2. CDR1 SEHNR and CDR2 FQNEAQ come from the germline V gene (reference sequence). The CDR3 extends over 14 amino acids. V shed 9 bases and J 3 bases; nucleotides not matched to a gene: 7. The CDR3: CASSRRGGYNEQFF. The CDR3 bases are TGTGCCAGTTCCCGACGGGGGGGCTACAATGAGCAGTTCTTC.

This clone was counted only a few times. The chain couples TRBV19 to TRBJ1-2; 7 bases map to TRBD1. Germline loops: CDR1 LNHDA, CDR2 SQIVND (reference sequence). V shed 5 bases, J shed 8 bases, and the junction held 14 bases outside the gene matches. This CDR3 spans 15 amino acids. CDR3 in DNA: TGTGCCAGTAGTGCCGACCCGACAGGGTTTGGGGGCTACACCTTC. It translates to CASSADPTGFGGYTF.

This sequence joins TRBV10-3 and TRBJ2-3; 8 bases fit TRBD1. Germline CDR1 is ENHRY and CDR2 is SYGVKD. The CDR3 is 13 residues long. Trimming removed 6 bases from V and 4 bases from J; junction bases left unmatched: 3. The CDR3 sequence is CAIRKDRADTQYF. The CDR3 DNA sequence: TGTGCCATCAGAAAGGACAGGGCAGATACGCAGTATTTT.

V gene TRBV18 combines with J gene TRBJ1-3; TRBD1 aligns across 11 bases. Germline V lookup: CDR1 KGHSH, CDR2 LQKENI. Trimming took 4 bases from V and 5 from J; bases not matched to a gene: 4. The CDR3 consists of 15 residues. The CDR3 region is CASSQDRGLRNTIYF. The CDR3 region has the DNA TGTGCCAGCTCACAGGACAGGGGGCTCAGAAACACCATATATTTT.